The rows below give T cell receptor beta chains drawn from one sample of a study of blood T cell repertoires in COVID-19. Repertoires were generated with immunoSEQ multiplex PCR, while TCRdb's copy carries only in-frame clones and drops some. The sample gives about 320,000 clones, 85% of which show up once; 1.5% to 2% is in the top ten. Sequenced material: PBMCs or T cells enriched from blood (not recorded which). These receptors were collected from a woman in her 30s who had been exposed to COVID-19. Each CDR3 is given with its conserved first and last residue. The order of the fields is CDR3 DNA, CDR3 protein, clone size, V gene, J gene, D gene. The D gene is left open where the match is weak. Not all rows give a size; the values are once, few, many and, for expanded clones, a class.

TGTGCCAGCAGTAGGACAGGGAACACTGAAGCTTTCTTT,CASSRTGNTEAFF,NA,TRBV2,TRBJ1-1,TRBD1
TGTGCCAGCAGCGTCGGTATGAGACAGGGAGATGAGCCCCAGCATTTT,CASSVGMRQGDEPQHF,NA,TRBV7-9,TRBJ1-5,TRBD1
TGTGCCAGTAGCGTCAGGGGGGATTCACCCCTCCACTTT,CASSVRGDSPLHF,NA,TRBV19,TRBJ1-6,TRBD1
TGTGCCAGCAGGGAGGGACTAGCGGGGACAGATACGCAGTATTTT,CASREGLAGTDTQYF,NA,TRBV9,TRBJ2-3,TRBD2
TGTGCCAGCAGCCTTTGGGGGACAGGGGTGGATGAGCAGTTCTTC,CASSLWGTGVDEQFF,NA,TRBV27,TRBJ2-1,TRBD1
TGTGCCAGCCGGAAGGGGGGGGGATATGCTGCTGAAGCTTTCTTT,CASRKGGGYAAEAFF,once,TRBV27,TRBJ1-1,NA
TGTGCCAGTAGTCTGACAGGGGTGAGCACTGAAGCTTTCTTT,CASSLTGVSTEAFF,few,TRBV19,TRBJ1-1,TRBD1
TGTGCCAGTGGAAGGGAGGGGGGGGAGACCCAGTACTTC,CASGREGGETQYF,NA,TRBV19,TRBJ2-5,NA
TGTGCCAGCAGTTTATGCGCCGGGACAGGGTGTCCCTACGAGCAGTACTTC,CASSLCAGTGCPYEQYF,once,TRBV27,TRBJ2-7,TRBD1
TGCGCCAGCGGCCTAAGTACTAGCGGGAGTGATACGCAGTATTTT,CASGLSTSGSDTQYF,NA,TRBV5-1,TRBJ2-3,TRBD2
TGTGCCAGCAGCTTAGGGCGGGAGGGGGACGAGCAGTACTTC,CASSLGREGDEQYF,few,TRBV13,TRBJ2-7,TRBD2
TGCGCCAGCAGCTCCTGGACAGGGGGAAGCTCTGGGGCCAACGTCCTGACTTTC,CASSSWTGGSSGANVLTF,NA,TRBV5-1,TRBJ2-6,TRBD1
TGTGCCAGCAGCCAAGAAGGGGGCTACAATGAGCAGTTCTTC,CASSQEGGYNEQFF,NA,TRBV14,TRBJ2-1,NA
TGTGCCAGCAGCCCCGGGACAGGGGGCGGAGGCTACACCTTC,CASSPGTGGGGYTF,NA,TRBV7-3,TRBJ1-2,TRBD1
TGTGCCAGCAGGTCCAGGGGTTCCACTGAAGCTTTCTTT,CASRSRGSTEAFF,once,TRBV12-3/TRBV12-4,TRBJ1-1,NA
TGTGCCAGCAGTGAAGAGAGGTCTAATGGCTACACCTTC,CASSEERSNGYTF,few,TRBV2,TRBJ1-2,NA
TGTGCCAGCACCCGAACGACTACCCTCCCGTTCCAGCAGTACTTC,CASTRTTTLPFQQYF,NA,TRBV6-5,TRBJ2-7,NA
TGCGCCAGCAGCTCCGGGACTAGCACAGGAGAGACCCAGTACTTC,CASSSGTSTGETQYF,NA,TRBV5-1,TRBJ2-5,TRBD2
TGTGCCAGCAGCCCCGGGACTAGCGGGAACTACGAGCAGTACTTC,CASSPGTSGNYEQYF,once,TRBV7-3,TRBJ2-7,TRBD2
TGCAGCGTACAGGGGATGAACACTGAAGCTTTCTTT,CSVQGMNTEAFF,NA,TRBV29-1,TRBJ1-1,TRBD1
TGTGCCAGCCAGTTTACAGGAGCCCTTGAAAAACTGTTTTTT,CASQFTGALEKLFF,NA,TRBV28,TRBJ1-4,NA
TGTGCCAGCAGTATCAACAGGGGGGCTAATGAAAAACTGTTTTTT,CASSINRGANEKLFF,NA,TRBV6-5,TRBJ1-4,TRBD1
TGTGCCAGCAGCGCCATCCAGGGGAGGGGTGAGCAGTTCTTC,CASSAIQGRGEQFF,NA,TRBV7-9,TRBJ2-1,NA
TGTGCCAGCAGCCAAGGCAGGTCCTCTGGAAACACCATATATTTT,CASSQGRSSGNTIYF,few,TRBV3-1/TRBV3-2,TRBJ1-3,NA
TGTGCCAGCAGTTTCAAGTTCGGGACTCCCTACGAGCAGTACTTC,CASSFKFGTPYEQYF,NA,TRBV6-5,TRBJ2-7,NA
TGTGCCAGCAGCCCTCGAGGACAGGGGGCTGGTGGGGCCAACGTCCTGACTTTC,CASSPRGQGAGGANVLTF,NA,TRBV9,TRBJ2-6,TRBD1
TGTGCCAGCAGCCGTACAGGAGGGTGGGATGGCTACACCTTC,CASSRTGGWDGYTF,few,TRBV7-2,TRBJ1-2,NA
TGTGCCAGCAGTGAACTTGGGGGGTTCTCTGGAAACACCATATATTTT,CASSELGGFSGNTIYF,NA,TRBV6-1,TRBJ1-3,NA
TGTGCCAGCTCGGCGGGACAGACCTACGAGCAGTACTTC,CASSAGQTYEQYF,NA,TRBV18,TRBJ2-7,NA
TGTGCCATCAGTGGGCCAGCGGGGGTCGGGGGCGGTGAGCAGTTCTTC,CAISGPAGVGGGEQFF,NA,TRBV10-3,TRBJ2-1,TRBD2
TGTGCCAGCAGTCGGATGGCGGGACAGGGAGTGACTGAAGCTTTCTTT,CASSRMAGQGVTEAFF,NA,TRBV6-2/TRBV6-3,TRBJ1-1,TRBD1
TGCGCCAGCAGTGAGTCCCGCGGAGAAAGGAGCTCCTACGAGCAGTACTTC,CASSESRGERSSYEQYF,once,TRBV10-2,TRBJ2-7,NA
TGTGCCACCAGCAGCTTTCAGGGGGCCTACGAGCAGTACTTC,CATSSFQGAYEQYF,few,TRBV15,TRBJ2-7,TRBD1
TGTGCCAGCAGTTCGATCCGGGACAGGGGGAGATACGAGCAGTACTTC,CASSSIRDRGRYEQYF,NA,TRBV6-5,TRBJ2-7,TRBD1
TGTGCCAGCAGCACCGGGACAGCGTACGAGCAGTACTTC,CASSTGTAYEQYF,NA,TRBV3-1/TRBV3-2,TRBJ2-7,TRBD1
TGTGCCAGCAGCATTCTGACTAGTACCTACGAGCAGTACTTC,CASSILTSTYEQYF,NA,TRBV4-2,TRBJ2-7,NA
TGTGCCAGCAGTTGGTCTAACAGGAACACTGAAGCTTTCTTT,CASSWSNRNTEAFF,NA,TRBV6-5,TRBJ1-1,NA
TGTGCCAGCAGTTTGGGCGGGCGAAGGGACATTCAGTACTTC,CASSLGGRRDIQYF,NA,TRBV28,TRBJ2-4,NA
TGTGCCAGCAGTTTCCCTCGGACAGGACTTAACTATGGCTACACCTTC,CASSFPRTGLNYGYTF,NA,TRBV28,TRBJ1-2,TRBD1
TGCGCCAGCAGCTTGGTACCAGGGTACCCCGGGGAGCTGTTTTTT,CASSLVPGYPGELFF,once,TRBV5-1,TRBJ2-2,NA
TGCGCCAGCAGACCCCGGGACAGGGGGGCTGAAGCTTTCTTT,CASRPRDRGAEAFF,NA,TRBV5-1,TRBJ1-1,TRBD1
TGTGCCAGCAGCTCCACGACAGGGGGCGAAGGCTACACCTTC,CASSSTTGGEGYTF,NA,TRBV7-2,TRBJ1-2,TRBD1
TGTGCCAGCAGCCCAGGGGGCAATCAGCCCCAGCATTTT,CASSPGGNQPQHF,NA,TRBV12-3/TRBV12-4,TRBJ1-5,NA
TGCGCCAGCAGTGAGTTGGCTAGCGGGGGGGCTAATGAGCAGTTCTTC,CASSELASGGANEQFF,NA,TRBV10-1,TRBJ2-1,TRBD2
TGTGCCAGCAGCTTGGGGGTGGGAGCGGGGGCCCTCACAGATACGCAGTATTTT,CASSLGVGAGALTDTQYF,once,TRBV7-3,TRBJ2-3,TRBD2